The source of this TCR beta chain is a study of glioma-infiltrating T cells listed by TCRdb under 2016. Regarding the study in general: The study sequenced TCR alpha- and beta-chain repertoires from glioma tissue, from non-neoplastic brain tissue and from matched peripheral blood mononuclear cells. To measure divergence between tissue and blood T-cell populations, each tissue-infiltrating repertoire was compared with the peripheral blood repertoire of the same patient. Three low-grade glioma patients, roughly eight primary glioblastoma patients, and three non-glioma patients who contributed non-neoplastic brain tissue made up the paired cohort.

This clonotype was seen repeatedly, ten times or more. What antigen it recognizes has not been identified. Base qualities were left out, and no much larger clone turns up one base away. Results and caveats for the whole study, not just this receptor: VJ-independent divergence between tissue and blood was found to be below expectation in non-neoplastic patients but above expectation in all gliomas, particularly low-grade gliomas. Small numbers underpinned the group comparisons: roughly 8 glioblastoma patients, three low-grade glioma patients and three non-neoplastic patients. Very few CDR3 sequences were shared between tissue and blood, attributed to high CDR3 diversity and limited sampling.

The iRepertoire nested amplicon-rescue multiplex PCR (arm-PCR) platform was used to amplify TCR alpha and beta CDR3 regions from RNA. The input for one-step reverse transcription and amplification was roughly 100-400 ng of tissue mRNA or PBMC total RNA. Following bead purification, Illumina adapters were added by a secondary multiplex PCR, and libraries between 200 and 400 bp were gel-purified. Libraries carried internal 6-nucleotide barcodes used for demultiplexing. Libraries were sequenced on an Illumina MiSeq with 2x220 or 2x250 nucleotide paired-end reads. Regarding the original processing steps: FLASH 1.2.11 was used to merge paired reads, and BWA-MEM then aligned the reads to the GRCh37 human genome before TRA and TRB reads were extracted. For V and J assignment, an IMGT-derived reference of cassette sequences and CDR3 motifs that included pseudogenes was used. Three-frame translation of reads was performed, and productive CDR3s were defined as those with a C...FGXG motif and no stop codons. Clonotypes were defined as unique combinations of V-J cassette pair and CDR3 amino acid sequence. Hamming distance filtering was applied to reads, with thresholds set by the sequence error rate of each sample in mapped regions. The public reads were reanalyzed by TCRdb: fastp trimming at Q25, MiXCR alignment, in-frame beta chains only. Each record represents a unique CDR3 protein, reported with the most common genes and DNA among its rows. It is TCRdb's table, rather than the study itself, that gives the V and J calls and clone size. This sample has 90,000 to 100,000 distinct CDR3 sequences in its table, and 35% to 50% of those were observed once. The ten largest clones add up to roughly two fifths of the sample.

Its CDR3 holds 13 amino acids, cysteine through phenylalanine. Only CDR3 DNA is held: 39 bases, read in frame from base 1. Trimming removed 1 base from V and 7 bases from J, leaving 8 bases between the germline ends. From the germline V gene (reference sequence), CDR1 is MNHEY and CDR2 is SMNVEV. The rearranged segments are TRBV27 and TRBJ1-5, with the D segment identity uncertain. The receptor was isolated from a human donor with low-grade glioma or glioblastoma, undergoing nonglioma brain surgery, or in good health (not recorded which). Input material: glioma tissue, nonneoplastic brain tissue, or PBMCs (not recorded which). The CDR3 reads CASSLYGVQPQHF. Here is the DNA: TGTGCCAGCAGTTTATACGGTGTGCAGCCCCAGCATTTT.